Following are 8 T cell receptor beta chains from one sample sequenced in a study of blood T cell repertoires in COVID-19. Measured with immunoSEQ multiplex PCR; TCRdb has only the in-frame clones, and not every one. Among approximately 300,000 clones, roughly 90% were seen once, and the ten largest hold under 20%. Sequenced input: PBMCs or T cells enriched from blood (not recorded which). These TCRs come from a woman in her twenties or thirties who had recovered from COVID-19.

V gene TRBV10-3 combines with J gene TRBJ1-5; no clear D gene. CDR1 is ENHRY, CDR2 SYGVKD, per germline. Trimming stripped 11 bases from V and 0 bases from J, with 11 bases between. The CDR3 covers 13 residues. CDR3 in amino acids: CASARDSNQPQHF. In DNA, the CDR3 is TGTGCCTCCGCGCGGGATAGCAATCAGCCCCAGCATTTT.

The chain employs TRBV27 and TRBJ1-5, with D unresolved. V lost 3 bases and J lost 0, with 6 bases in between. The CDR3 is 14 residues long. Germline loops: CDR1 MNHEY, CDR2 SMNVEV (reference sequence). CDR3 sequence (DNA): TGTGCCAGCAGTTTTCAGGATAGCAATCAGCCCCAGCATTTT. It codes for CASSFQDSNQPQHF.

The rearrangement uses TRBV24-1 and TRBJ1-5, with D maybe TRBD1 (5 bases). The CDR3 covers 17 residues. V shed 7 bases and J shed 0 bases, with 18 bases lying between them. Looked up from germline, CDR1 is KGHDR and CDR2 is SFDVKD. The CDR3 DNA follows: TGTGCCACCAGCCCACACGACAGAAACCTTAGCAATCAGCCCCAGCATTTT. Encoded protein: CATSPHDRNLSNQPQHF.

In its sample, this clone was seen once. CDR3 amino acids: CASRSSGNTIYF. Here the CDR3 DNA reads TGTGCCAGTAGGAGCTCTGGAAACACCATATATTTT. The chain joins TRBV19 to TRBJ1-3, with unresolved D. Germline V gene sequence: CDR1 LNHDA, CDR2 SQIVND (reference sequence). Trimming pared 6 bases from V and 0 bases from J, leaving 3 bases between. The CDR3 extends over 12 amino acids.

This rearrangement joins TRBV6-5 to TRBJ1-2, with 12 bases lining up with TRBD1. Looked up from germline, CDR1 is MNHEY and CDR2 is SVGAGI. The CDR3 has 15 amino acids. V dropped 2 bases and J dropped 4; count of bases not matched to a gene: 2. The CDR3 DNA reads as TGTGCCAGCAGTTACGGGGGACAGGGGGCCTATGGCTACACCTTC. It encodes CASSYGGQGAYGYTF.

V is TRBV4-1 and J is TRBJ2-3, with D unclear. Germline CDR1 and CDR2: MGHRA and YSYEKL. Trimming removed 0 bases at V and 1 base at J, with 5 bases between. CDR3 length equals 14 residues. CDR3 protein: CASSQDPGTDTQYF. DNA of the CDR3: TGCGCCAGCAGCCAAGATCCAGGCACAGATACGCAGTATTTT.

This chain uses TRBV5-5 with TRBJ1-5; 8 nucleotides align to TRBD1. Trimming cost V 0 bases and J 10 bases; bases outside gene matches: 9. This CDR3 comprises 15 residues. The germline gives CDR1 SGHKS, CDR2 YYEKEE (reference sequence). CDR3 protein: CASSLAQDRVEPQHF. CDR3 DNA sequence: TGTGCCAGCAGCTTGGCCCAGGACAGGGTGGAACCCCAGCATTTT.

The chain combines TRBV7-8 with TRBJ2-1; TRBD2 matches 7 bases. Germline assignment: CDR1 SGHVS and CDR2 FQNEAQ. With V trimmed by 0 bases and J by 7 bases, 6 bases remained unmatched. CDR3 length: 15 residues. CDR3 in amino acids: CASSLASGPQNEQFF. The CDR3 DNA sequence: TGTGCCAGCAGCTTAGCTAGCGGGCCCCAAAATGAGCAGTTCTTC.